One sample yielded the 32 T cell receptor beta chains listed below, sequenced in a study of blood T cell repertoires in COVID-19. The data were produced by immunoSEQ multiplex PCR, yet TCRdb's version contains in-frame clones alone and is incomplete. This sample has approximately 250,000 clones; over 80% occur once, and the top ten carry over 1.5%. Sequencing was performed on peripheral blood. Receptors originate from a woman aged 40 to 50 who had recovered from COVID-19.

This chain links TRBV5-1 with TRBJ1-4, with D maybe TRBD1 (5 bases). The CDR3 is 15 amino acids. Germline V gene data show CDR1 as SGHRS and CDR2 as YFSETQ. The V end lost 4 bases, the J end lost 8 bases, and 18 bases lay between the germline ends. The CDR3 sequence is CASSAHRNEGEKLFF. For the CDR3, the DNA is TGCGCCAGCAGCGCCCACAGGAACGAAGGAGAAAAACTGTTTTTT.

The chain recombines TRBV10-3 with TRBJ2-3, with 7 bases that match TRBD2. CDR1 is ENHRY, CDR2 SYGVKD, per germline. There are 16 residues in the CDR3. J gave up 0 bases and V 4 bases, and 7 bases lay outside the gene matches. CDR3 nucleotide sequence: TGTGCCATCAGTGCGGGGGTAGCGGGTAGCACAGATACGCAGTATTTT. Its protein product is CAISAGVAGSTDTQYF.

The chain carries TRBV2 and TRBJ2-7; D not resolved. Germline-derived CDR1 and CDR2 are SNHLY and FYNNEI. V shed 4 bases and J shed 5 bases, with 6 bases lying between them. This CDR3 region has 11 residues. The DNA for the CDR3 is TGTGCCAGCAGTGGGCCCCACGAGCAGTACTTC. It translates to CASSGPHEQYF.

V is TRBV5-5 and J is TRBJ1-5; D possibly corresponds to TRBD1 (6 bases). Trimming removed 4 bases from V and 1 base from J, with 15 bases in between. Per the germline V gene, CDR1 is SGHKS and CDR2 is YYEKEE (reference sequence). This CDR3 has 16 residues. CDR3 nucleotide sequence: TGTGCCAGCAGCGCCTTCAGGGGCGGGAGCAATCAGCCCCAGCATTTT. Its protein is CASSAFRGGSNQPQHF.

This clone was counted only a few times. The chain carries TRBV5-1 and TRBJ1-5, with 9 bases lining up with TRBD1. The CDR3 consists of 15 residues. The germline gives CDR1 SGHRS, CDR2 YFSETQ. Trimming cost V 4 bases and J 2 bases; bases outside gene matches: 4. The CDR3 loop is CASSQGQGGNQPQHF. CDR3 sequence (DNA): TGCGCCAGCAGCCAGGGACAGGGAGGCAATCAGCCCCAGCATTTT.

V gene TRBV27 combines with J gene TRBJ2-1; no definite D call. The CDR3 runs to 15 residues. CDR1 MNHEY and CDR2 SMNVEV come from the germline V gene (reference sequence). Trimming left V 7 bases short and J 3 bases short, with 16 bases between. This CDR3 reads CASTKQINLYNEQFF. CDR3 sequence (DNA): TGTGCCAGCACCAAACAGATCAACCTCTACAATGAGCAGTTCTTC.

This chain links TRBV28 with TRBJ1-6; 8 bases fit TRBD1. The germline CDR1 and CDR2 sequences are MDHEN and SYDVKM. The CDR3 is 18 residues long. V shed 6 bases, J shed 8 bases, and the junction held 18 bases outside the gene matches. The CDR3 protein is CASSNPARQGLTHSPLHF. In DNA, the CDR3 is TGTGCCAGCAGCAACCCGGCCCGACAGGGGTTAACTCATTCACCCCTCCACTTT.

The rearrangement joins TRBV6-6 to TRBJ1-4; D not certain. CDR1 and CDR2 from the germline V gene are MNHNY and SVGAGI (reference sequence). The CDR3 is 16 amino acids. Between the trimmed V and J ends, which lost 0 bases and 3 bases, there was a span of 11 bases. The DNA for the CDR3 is TGTGCCAGCAGTTACTCGTGGTCGAGGGCTAATGAAAAACTGTTTTTT. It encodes CASSYSWSRANEKLFF.

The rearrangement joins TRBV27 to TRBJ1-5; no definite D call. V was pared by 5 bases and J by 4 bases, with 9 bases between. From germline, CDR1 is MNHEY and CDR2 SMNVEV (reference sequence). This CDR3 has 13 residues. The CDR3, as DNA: TGTGCCAGCAGTCTTTCGCGAAATCAGCCCCAGCATTTT. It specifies CASSLSRNQPQHF.

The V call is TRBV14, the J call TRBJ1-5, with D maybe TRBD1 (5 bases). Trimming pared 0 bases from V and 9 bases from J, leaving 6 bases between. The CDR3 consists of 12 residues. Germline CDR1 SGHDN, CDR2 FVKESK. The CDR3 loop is CASSQEGGPQHF. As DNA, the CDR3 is TGTGCCAGCAGCCAAGAGGGGGGGCCCCAGCATTTT.

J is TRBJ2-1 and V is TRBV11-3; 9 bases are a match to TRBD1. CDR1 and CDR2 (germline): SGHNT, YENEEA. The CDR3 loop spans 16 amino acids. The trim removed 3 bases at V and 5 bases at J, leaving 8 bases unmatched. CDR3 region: CASSFDGTGHHNEQFF. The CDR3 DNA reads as TGTGCCAGCAGCTTCGACGGGACAGGGCACCACAATGAGCAGTTCTTC.

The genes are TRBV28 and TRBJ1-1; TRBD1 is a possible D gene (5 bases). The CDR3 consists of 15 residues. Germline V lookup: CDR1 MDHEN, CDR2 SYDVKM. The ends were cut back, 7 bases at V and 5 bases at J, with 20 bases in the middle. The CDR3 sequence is CASTPRKGFLTEAFF. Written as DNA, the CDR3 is TGTGCCAGCACCCCTAGAAAGGGGTTTTTGACTGAAGCTTTCTTT.

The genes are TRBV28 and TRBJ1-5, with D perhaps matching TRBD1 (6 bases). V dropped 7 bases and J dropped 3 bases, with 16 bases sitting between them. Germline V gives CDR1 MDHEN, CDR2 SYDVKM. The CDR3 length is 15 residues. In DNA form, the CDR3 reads TGTGCCAGCACATCCGGGCCAGGGGACAATCAGCCCCAGCATTTT. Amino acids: CASTSGPGDNQPQHF.

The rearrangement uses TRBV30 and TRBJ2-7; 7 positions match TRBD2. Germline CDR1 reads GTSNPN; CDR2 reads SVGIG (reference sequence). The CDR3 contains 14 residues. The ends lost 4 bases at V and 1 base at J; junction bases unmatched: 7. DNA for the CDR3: TGTGCCTGGACTTGGCCGGGGGGTTCCTACGAGCAGTACTTC. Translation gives CAWTWPGGSYEQYF.

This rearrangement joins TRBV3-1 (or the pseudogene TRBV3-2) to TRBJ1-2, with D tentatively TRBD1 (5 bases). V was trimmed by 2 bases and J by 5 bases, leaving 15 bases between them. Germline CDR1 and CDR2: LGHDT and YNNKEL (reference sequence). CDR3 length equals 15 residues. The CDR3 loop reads CASSQPGQGLYGYTF. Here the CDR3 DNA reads TGTGCCAGCAGCCAACCAGGGCAGGGCCTTTATGGCTACACCTTC.

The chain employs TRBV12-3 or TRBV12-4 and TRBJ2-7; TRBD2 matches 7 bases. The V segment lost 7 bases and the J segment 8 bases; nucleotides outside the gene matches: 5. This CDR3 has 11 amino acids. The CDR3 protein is CASTTGGKQYF. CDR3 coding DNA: TGTGCCAGCACGACGGGGGGAAAGCAGTACTTC.

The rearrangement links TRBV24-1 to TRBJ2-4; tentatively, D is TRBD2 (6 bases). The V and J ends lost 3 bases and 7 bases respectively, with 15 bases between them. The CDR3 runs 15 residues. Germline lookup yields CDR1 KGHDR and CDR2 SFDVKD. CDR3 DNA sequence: TGTGCCACCAGTGATCCTGGTGAAGGAGGGAACATTCAGTACTTC. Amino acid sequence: CATSDPGEGGNIQYF.

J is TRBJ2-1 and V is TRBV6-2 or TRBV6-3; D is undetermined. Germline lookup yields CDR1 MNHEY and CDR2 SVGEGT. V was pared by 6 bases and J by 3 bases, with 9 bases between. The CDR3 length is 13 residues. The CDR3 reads CASSLFVYNEQFF. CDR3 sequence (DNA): TGTGCCAGCAGCCTCTTTGTCTACAATGAGCAGTTCTTC.

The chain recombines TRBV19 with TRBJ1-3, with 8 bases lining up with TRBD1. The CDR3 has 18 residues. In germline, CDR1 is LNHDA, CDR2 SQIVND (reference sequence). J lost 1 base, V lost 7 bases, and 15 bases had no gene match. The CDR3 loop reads CASTRTSGTGPSGNTIYF. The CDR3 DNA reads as TGTGCCAGTACCAGAACTTCCGGGACAGGACCGTCTGGAAACACCATATATTTT.

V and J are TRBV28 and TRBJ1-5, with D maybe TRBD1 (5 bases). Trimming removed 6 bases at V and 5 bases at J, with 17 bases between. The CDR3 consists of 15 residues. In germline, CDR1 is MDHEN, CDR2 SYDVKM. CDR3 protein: CASRRTAGPDQPQHF. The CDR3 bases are TGTGCCAGCAGAAGAACCGCAGGGCCGGATCAGCCCCAGCATTTT.

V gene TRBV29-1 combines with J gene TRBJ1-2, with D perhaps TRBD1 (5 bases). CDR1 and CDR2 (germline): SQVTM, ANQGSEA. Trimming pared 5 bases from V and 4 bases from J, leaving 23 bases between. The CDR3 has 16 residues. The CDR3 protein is CSVPSPGGLEGYGYTF. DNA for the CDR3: TGCAGCGTTCCGTCTCCGGGGGGTCTCGAGGGCTATGGCTACACCTTC.

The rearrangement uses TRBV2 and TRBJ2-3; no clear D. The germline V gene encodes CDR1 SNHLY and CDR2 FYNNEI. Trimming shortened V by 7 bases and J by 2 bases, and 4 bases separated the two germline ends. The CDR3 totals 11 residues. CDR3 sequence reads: CASTFTDTQYF. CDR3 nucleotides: TGTGCCAGCACGTTCACAGATACGCAGTATTTT.

In DNA form, the CDR3 reads TGCGCCAGCAGCCAAGATTTCAGGGGAAGCAATCAGCCCCAGCATTTT. Translation: CASSQDFRGSNQPQHF. V is TRBV4-1 and J is TRBJ1-5, with a possible D match to TRBD1 (6 bases). This CDR3 is built from 16 residues. CDR1 and CDR2 (germline): MGHRA, YSYEKL. V was cut by 0 bases and J by 1 base, with 10 bases left in between.

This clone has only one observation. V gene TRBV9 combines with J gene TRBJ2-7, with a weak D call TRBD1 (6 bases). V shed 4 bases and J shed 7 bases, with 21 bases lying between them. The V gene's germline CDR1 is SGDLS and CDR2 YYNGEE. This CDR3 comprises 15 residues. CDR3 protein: CASSPTGPPTLEQYF. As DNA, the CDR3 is TGTGCCAGCAGCCCGACAGGACCTCCTACGCTGGAGCAGTACTTC.

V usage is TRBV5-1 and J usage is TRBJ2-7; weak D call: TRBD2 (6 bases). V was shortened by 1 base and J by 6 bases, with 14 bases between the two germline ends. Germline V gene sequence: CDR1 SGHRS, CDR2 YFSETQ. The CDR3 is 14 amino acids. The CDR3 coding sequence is TGCGCCAGCAGCTTGAATGTGGGAGGAACCGAGCAGTACTTC. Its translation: CASSLNVGGTEQYF.

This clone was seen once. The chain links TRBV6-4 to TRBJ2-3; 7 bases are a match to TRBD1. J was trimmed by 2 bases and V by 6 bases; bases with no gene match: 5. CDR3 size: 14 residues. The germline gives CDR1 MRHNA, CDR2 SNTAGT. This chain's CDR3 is CASSRDSFTDTQYF. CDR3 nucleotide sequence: TGTGCCAGCAGCCGGGACAGCTTCACAGATACGCAGTATTTT.

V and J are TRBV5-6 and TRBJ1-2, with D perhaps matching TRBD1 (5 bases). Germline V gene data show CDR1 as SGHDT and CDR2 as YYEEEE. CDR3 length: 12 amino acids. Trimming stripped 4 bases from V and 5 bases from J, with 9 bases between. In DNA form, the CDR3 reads TGTGCCAGCAGCCAAGACAGATATGGCTACACCTTC. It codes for CASSQDRYGYTF.

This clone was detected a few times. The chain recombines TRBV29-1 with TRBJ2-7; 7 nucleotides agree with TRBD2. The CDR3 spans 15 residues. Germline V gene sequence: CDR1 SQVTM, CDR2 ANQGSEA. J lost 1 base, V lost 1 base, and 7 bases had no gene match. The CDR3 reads CSVEVGGDGSYEQYF. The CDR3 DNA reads TGCAGCGTTGAAGTGGGGGGGGACGGATCCTACGAGCAGTACTTC.

This CDR3 is CASSPEGGTGNEQFF. The CDR3 nucleotides read TGTGCCAGCAGTCCCGAGGGGGGGACAGGGAATGAGCAGTTCTTC. The gene calls are TRBV28 and TRBJ2-1; TRBD1 aligns across 9 bases. V dropped 5 bases and J dropped 7; count of bases not matched to a gene: 9. This CDR3 is 15 amino acids long. Germline values: CDR1 MDHEN, CDR2 SYDVKM.

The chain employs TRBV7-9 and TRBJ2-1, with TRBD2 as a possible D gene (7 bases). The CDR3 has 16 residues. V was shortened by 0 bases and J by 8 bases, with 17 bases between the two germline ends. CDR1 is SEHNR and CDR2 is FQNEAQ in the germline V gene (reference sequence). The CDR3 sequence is CASSLARRGPSHEQFF. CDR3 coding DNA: TGTGCCAGCAGCTTAGCGAGGCGGGGGCCCTCCCATGAGCAGTTCTTC.

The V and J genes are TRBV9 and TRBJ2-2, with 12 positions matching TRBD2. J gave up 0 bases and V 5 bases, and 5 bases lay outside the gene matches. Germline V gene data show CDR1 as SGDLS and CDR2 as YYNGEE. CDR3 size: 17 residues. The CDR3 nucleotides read TGTGCCAGCAGTCCCACTAGCGGGGGGTCGAACACCGGGGAGCTGTTTTTT. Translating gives CASSPTSGGSNTGELFF.

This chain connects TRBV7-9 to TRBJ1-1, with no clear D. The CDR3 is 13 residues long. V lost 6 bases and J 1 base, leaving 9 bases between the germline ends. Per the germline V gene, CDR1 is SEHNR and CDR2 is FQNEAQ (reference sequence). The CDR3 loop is CASRQQENTEAFF. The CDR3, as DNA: TGTGCCAGCAGACAACAAGAGAACACTGAAGCTTTCTTT.